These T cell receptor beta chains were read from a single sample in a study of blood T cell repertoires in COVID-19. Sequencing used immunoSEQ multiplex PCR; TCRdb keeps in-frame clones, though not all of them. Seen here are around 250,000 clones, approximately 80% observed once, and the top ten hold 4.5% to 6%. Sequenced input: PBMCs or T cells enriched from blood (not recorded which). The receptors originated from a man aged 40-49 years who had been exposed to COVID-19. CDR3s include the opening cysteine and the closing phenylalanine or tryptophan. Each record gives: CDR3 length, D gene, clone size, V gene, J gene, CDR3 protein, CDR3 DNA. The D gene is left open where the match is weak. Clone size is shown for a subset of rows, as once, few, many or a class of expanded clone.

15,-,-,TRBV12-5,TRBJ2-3,CASGLAYGARDTQYF,TGTGCTAGTGGTTTAGCCTATGGGGCGAGAGATACGCAGTATTTT
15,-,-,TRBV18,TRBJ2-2,CASSHYDSDTGELFF,TGTGCCAGCTCACACTACGATAGTGACACCGGGGAGCTGTTTTTT
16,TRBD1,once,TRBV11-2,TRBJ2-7,CASSWPSGTGTYEQYF,TGTGCCAGCAGCTGGCCTTCCGGGACAGGGACCTACGAGCAGTACTTC
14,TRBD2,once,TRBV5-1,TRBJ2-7,CASSGTSGTGEQYF,TGCGCCAGCAGCGGGACTAGCGGCACGGGCGAGCAGTACTTC
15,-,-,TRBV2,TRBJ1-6,CASSEETEYNSPLHF,TGTGCCAGCAGTGAAGAAACAGAGTATAATTCACCCCTCCACTTT
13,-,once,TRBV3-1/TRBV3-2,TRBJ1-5,CASSLGANQPQHF,TGTGCCAGCAGCCTGGGCGCCAATCAGCCCCAGCATTTT
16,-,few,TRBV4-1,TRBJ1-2,CASTVQGSQSNYGYTF,TGCGCCAGCACTGTACAGGGTAGCCAATCTAACTATGGCTACACCTTC
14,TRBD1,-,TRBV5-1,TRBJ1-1,CASSLTGGNTEAFF,TGCGCCAGCAGCTTGACAGGGGGGAACACTGAAGCTTTCTTT
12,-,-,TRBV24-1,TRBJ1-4,CATSDPQEKLFF,TGTGCCACCAGTGATCCACAGGAAAAACTGTTTTTT
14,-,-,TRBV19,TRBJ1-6,CASRVEQVNSPLHF,TGTGCCAGTAGGGTAGAACAGGTTAATTCACCCCTCCACTTT
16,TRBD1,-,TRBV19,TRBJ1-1,CASSMQEGQGGTEAFF,TGTGCCAGTAGTATGCAGGAGGGACAGGGAGGCACTGAAGCTTTCTTT
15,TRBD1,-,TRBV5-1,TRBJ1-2,CASSLTGEANYGYTF,TGCGCCAGCAGCTTGACAGGGGAAGCTAACTATGGCTACACCTTC
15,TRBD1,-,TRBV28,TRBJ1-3,CASTIPGTGRNTIYF,TGTGCCAGCACCATCCCCGGGACAGGGCGAAACACCATATATTTT
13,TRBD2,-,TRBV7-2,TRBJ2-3,CASSTGLADTQYF,TGTGCCAGCAGCACAGGACTAGCGGATACGCAGTATTTT
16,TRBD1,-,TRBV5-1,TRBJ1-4,CASSAWDSATNEKLFF,TGCGCCAGCAGCGCATGGGACAGCGCAACTAATGAAAAACTGTTTTTT
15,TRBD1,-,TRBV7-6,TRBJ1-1,CASSSSTGANTEAFF,TGTGCCAGCAGCTCCTCTACAGGGGCTAACACTGAAGCTTTCTTT
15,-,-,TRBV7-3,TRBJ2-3,CASSPHNTGSGTQYF,TGTGCCAGCAGCCCCCACAATACAGGTAGTGGCACGCAGTATTTT
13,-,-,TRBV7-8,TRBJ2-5,CASSLGQQETQYF,TGTGCCAGCAGCCTGGGACAACAAGAGACCCAGTACTTC
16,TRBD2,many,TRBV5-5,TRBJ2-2,CASSSGLAANTGELFF,TGTGCCAGCAGCTCGGGACTAGCGGCGAACACCGGGGAGCTGTTTTTT
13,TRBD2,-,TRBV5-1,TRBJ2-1,CASTAGTSLYKFF,TGCGCCAGTACCGCCGGGACTAGCCTGTATAAGTTCTTC
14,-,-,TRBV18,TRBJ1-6,CASSPRQGNSPLHF,TGTGCCAGCTCACCACGCCAGGGGAATTCACCCCTCCACTTT
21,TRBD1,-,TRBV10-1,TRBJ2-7,CASGPGQGLQEGGRDVYEQYF,TGCGCCAGCGGACCGGGACAGGGGTTACAGGAAGGCGGGAGAGATGTCTACGAGCAGTACTTC
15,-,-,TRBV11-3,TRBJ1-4,CASSSPGATNEKLFF,TGTGCCAGCAGCTCTCCAGGGGCAACTAATGAAAAACTGTTTTTT
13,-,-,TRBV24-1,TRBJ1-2,CATHPGSGGGYTF,TGTGCCACCCATCCGGGCAGTGGAGGCGGCTACACCTTC
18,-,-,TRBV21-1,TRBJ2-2,CASIGGGEGQGYTGELFF,TGTGCCAGCATCGGCGGAGGGGAGGGACAGGGATACACCGGGGAGCTGTTTTTT
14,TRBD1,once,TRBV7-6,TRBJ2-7,CASSATGIDYEQYF,TGTGCCAGCAGCGCGACAGGGATCGACTACGAGCAGTACTTC
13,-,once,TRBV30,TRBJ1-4,CAWKGGPNEKLFF,TGTGCCTGGAAGGGAGGACCTAATGAAAAACTGTTTTTT
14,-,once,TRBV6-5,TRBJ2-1,CASSRFGVANEQFF,TGTGCCAGCAGTAGGTTTGGAGTGGCGAATGAGCAGTTCTTC
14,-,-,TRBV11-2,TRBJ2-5,CASSETNLGKTQYF,TGTGCCAGCAGCGAAACAAACCTCGGGAAGACCCAGTACTTC
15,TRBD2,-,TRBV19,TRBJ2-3,CASSIWEGNTDTQYF,TGTGCCAGTAGTATCTGGGAGGGGAACACAGATACGCAGTATTTT
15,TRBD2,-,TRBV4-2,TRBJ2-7,CASSQDRTRVYEQYF,TGTGCCAGCAGCCAAGACCGGACTAGAGTATACGAGCAGTACTTC
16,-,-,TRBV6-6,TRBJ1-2,CASSYSPSQIRYGYTF,TGTGCCAGCAGTTACTCGCCATCACAGATACGTTATGGCTACACCTTC
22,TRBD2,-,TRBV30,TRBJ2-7,CAWSPPPWDSGSWGLGPYEQYF,TGTGCCTGGAGCCCTCCCCCCTGGGATAGCGGGAGCTGGGGATTAGGGCCCTACGAGCAGTACTTC
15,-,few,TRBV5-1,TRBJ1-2,CASSLAVGGSYGYTF,TGCGCCAGCAGCTTGGCGGTCGGGGGTTCCTATGGCTACACCTTC
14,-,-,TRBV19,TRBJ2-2,CASSIGQNTGELFF,TGTGCCAGTAGTATAGGTCAGAACACCGGGGAGCTGTTTTTT
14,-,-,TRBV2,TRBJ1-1,CASRDLTGLIEAFF,TGTGCCAGCAGGGATTTGACAGGCCTAATAGAAGCTTTCTTT
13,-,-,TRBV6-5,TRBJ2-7,CASRQLASSEQYF,TGTGCCAGCAGACAGCTAGCGTCCTCCGAGCAGTACTTC
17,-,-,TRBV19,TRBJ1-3,CASSIGRQTGTGNTIYF,TGCGCCAGTAGTATCGGCCGCCAAACAGGGACTGGAAACACCATATATTTT
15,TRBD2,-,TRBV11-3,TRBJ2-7,CASSSRTSGIYEQYF,TGTGCCAGCAGCTCCAGGACTAGCGGGATCTACGAGCAGTACTTC
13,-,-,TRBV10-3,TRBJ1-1,CAISNPGFTEAFF,TGTGCCATCAGTAACCCAGGGTTCACTGAAGCTTTCTTT
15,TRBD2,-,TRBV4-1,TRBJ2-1,CASSRAGAPDNEQFF,TGCGCCAGCAGCCGGGCGGGAGCCCCCGACAATGAGCAGTTCTTC
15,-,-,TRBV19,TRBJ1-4,CASSLRWGREEKLFF,TGTGCCAGTAGCCTCCGGTGGGGGCGGGAGGAAAAACTGTTTTTT
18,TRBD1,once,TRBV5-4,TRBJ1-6,CASSFKGAAPARNSPLHF,TGTGCCAGCAGCTTCAAGGGGGCGGCCCCCGCACGGAATTCACCCCTCCACTTT
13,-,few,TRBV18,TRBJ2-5,CASSPPSWETQYF,TGTGCCAGCTCACCACCGAGTTGGGAGACCCAGTACTTC
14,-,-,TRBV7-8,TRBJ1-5,CASSSRGGNQPQHF,TGTGCCAGCAGCTCCCGGGGTGGCAATCAGCCCCAGCATTTT
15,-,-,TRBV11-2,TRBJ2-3,CASGRLAQLTDTQYF,TGTGCCAGCGGGAGGCTAGCCCAACTTACAGATACGCAGTATTTT
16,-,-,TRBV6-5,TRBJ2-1,CASSYSERISYNEQFF,TGTGCCAGCAGTTACAGCGAGCGGATCTCCTACAATGAGCAGTTCTTC
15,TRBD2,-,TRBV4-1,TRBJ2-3,CASSPLAGGADTQYF,TGCGCCAGCAGCCCTCTAGCGGGGGGGGCAGATACGCAGTATTTT
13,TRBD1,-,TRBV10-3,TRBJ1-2,CAISLDRTYGYTF,TGTGCCATCTCCCTGGACAGGACCTATGGCTACACCTTC
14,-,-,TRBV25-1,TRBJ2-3,CARYEPPREDTQYF,TGTGCCCGCTATGAACCCCCGAGGGAAGATACGCAGTATTTT
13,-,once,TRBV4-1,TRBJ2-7,CASSQDSRGEQYF,TGCGCCAGCAGCCAAGATTCCCGGGGGGAGCAGTACTTC